These T cell receptor beta chains were read from a single sample in a study of blood T cell repertoires in COVID-19. Produced via immunoSEQ multiplex PCR; TCRdb's table is partial and in-frame only. The data hold 150,000 or so clones, with approximately 84% observed a single time. The specimen was peripheral blood. The receptors here all came from a woman aged 45-65 years with COVID-19, enrolled during active disease. Both conserved end residues are part of each CDR3. The order of the fields is CDR3 length, V gene, D gene, clone size, J gene, CDR3 DNA, CDR3 protein. The D gene is left open where the match is weak. The size field is filled for only some rows; it gives once, few, many or a size class.

14	TRBV6-6	.	.	TRBJ1-1	TGTGCCAGCAGGCTACAGGGTTTGACCACTGAAGCTTTCTTT	CASRLQGLTTEAFF
12	TRBV10-3	.	.	TRBJ2-1	TGTGCCATCAGTCCCTCAAGCATCCCTTCGTTCTTC	CAISPSSIPSFF
14	TRBV6-2/TRBV6-3	TRBD1	.	TRBJ1-1	TGTGCCAGCAGTAGTGGACAGGGAGGGACTGAAGCTTTCTTT	CASSSGQGGTEAFF
12	TRBV28	TRBD1	.	TRBJ1-2	TGTGCCAGTACGGGACAGGGCTATGGCTACACCTTC	CASTGQGYGYTF
12	TRBV3-1/TRBV3-2	.	.	TRBJ2-5	TGTGCCAGCCAATCCTTGGGGGCGGCCCAGTACTTC	CASQSLGAAQYF
14	TRBV10-3	TRBD1	.	TRBJ1-2	TGTGCCATCAGCGCAGGGGGCGCGATCTATGGCTACACCTTC	CAISAGGAIYGYTF
15	TRBV4-3	.	.	TRBJ1-3	TGCGCCAGCAGCCAAGGGAGAGAAACTGGAAACACCATATATTTT	CASSQGRETGNTIYF
13	TRBV2	.	once	TRBJ1-5	TGTGCCAGCAGTACCAACCTAAATCAGCCCCAGCATTTT	CASSTNLNQPQHF
15	TRBV19	TRBD2	.	TRBJ2-3	TGTGCCTCGAGCCGCGAGCGGGGGTTCACAGATACGCAGTATTTT	CASSRERGFTDTQYF
17	TRBV2	TRBD1	once	TRBJ1-6	TGTGCCAGCAGACAGGGACAGGGGGTCACCTATAATTCACCCCTCCACTTT	CASRQGQGVTYNSPLHF
14	TRBV28	.	.	TRBJ1-1	TGTGCCAGCAGTATCCGAGGGGGGAACACTGAAGCTTTCTTT	CASSIRGGNTEAFF
15	TRBV6-2/TRBV6-3	.	once	TRBJ2-7	TGTGCCAGCAGTTCCGCTGGAGGACCACTTTACGAGCAGTACTTC	CASSSAGGPLYEQYF
13	TRBV12-3/TRBV12-4	TRBD1	once	TRBJ1-1	TGTGCCAGCAGCAAGGACAGGGAAACTGAAGCTTTCTTT	CASSKDRETEAFF
13	TRBV30	TRBD1	.	TRBJ1-4	TGTGCCTGGAACAGGGGGACTAATGAAAAACTGTTTTTT	CAWNRGTNEKLFF
15	TRBV4-2	TRBD1	once	TRBJ1-5	TGTGCCAGCAGCCAGGGAGGACAGGACCATCAGCCCCAGCATTTT	CASSQGGQDHQPQHF
14	TRBV19	.	.	TRBJ1-5	TGTGCCAGTAGCGGGGTATTTGGCAATCAGCCCCAGCATTTT	CASSGVFGNQPQHF
14	TRBV4-1	TRBD1	once	TRBJ1-6	TGCGCCAGCAGTCCGACAGGGGGCAATTCACCCCTCCACTTT	CASSPTGGNSPLHF
14	TRBV6-5	.	once	TRBJ1-2	TGTGCCAGCAGAGTACATGGAGGGGACTATGGCTACACCTTC	CASRVHGGDYGYTF
13	TRBV3-1/TRBV3-2	.	.	TRBJ2-5	TGTGCCAGCAGCCAATACACCCAAGAGACCCAGTACTTC	CASSQYTQETQYF
15	TRBV24-1	TRBD2	.	TRBJ2-3	TGTGCCACCAGTGACCCGGGGGGGTCCACAGATACGCAGTATTTT	CATSDPGGSTDTQYF
17	TRBV5-4	TRBD1	few	TRBJ2-3	TGTGCCAGCAGCTACTACTCGGGACAGGGGGCTACAGATACGCAGTATTTT	CASSYYSGQGATDTQYF
14	TRBV12-5	.	.	TRBJ2-2	TGTGCTACCCGTACAGGACAATCGAACGGGGAGCTGTTTTTT	CATRTGQSNGELFF